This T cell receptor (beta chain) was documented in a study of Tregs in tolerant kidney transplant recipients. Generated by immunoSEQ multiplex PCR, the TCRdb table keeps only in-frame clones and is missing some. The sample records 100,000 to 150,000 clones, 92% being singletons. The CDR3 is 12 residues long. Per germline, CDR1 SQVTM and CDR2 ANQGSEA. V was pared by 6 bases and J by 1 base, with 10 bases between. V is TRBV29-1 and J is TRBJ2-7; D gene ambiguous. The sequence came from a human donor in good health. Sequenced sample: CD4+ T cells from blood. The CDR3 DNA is TGCAGCGTCGGTGAACAGTCCTACGAGCAGTACTTC. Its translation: CSVGEQSYEQYF.